These 10 T cell receptor beta chains originate from one sample sequenced in a study of cytomegalovirus exposure and HLA in healthy donors. 60 Vbeta and 13 Jbeta primers were used in PCR. Method: immunoSEQ multiplex PCR; TCRdb's copy keeps in-frame clones and lacks some. The data contain about 88,000 clones, just under 90% of them singletons. Sequencing used PBMCs. The receptors were gathered from a man aged 18-30 years in good health and CMV-seronegative.

This chain links TRBV15 with TRBJ1-5; D remains unclear. CDR1 is LNHNV and CDR2 is YYDKDF in the germline V gene (reference sequence). The CDR3 extends over 15 amino acids. The V gene lost 0 bases and the J gene lost 4 bases, with 10 bases spanning the gap. The CDR3 DNA reads TGTGCCACCAGCAGAGATAGAGCCCTTAATCAGCCCCAGCATTTT. Translating it yields CATSRDRALNQPQHF.

The chain carries TRBV28 and TRBJ1-4; possibly TRBD1 for D (5 bases). Germline loops: CDR1 MDHEN, CDR2 SYDVKM. The CDR3 is 14 residues long. With 7 bases removed from V and 8 bases from J, the gap between germline ends came to 17 bases. Here the CDR3 reads CASNSGGMGEKLFF. The CDR3 nucleotides read TGTGCCAGCAACTCGGGGGGGATGGGGGAAAAACTGTTTTTT.

This chain joins TRBV11-2 and TRBJ1-2; D uncertain. This CDR3 is 12 amino acids long. Trimming shortened V by 7 bases and J by 8 bases, and 14 bases separated the two germline ends. The germline V gene has CDR1 SGHAT and CDR2 FQNNGV. Here the CDR3 DNA reads TGTGCCAGCACCTCCGGCGGGCGCGGCTACACCTTC. This sequence encodes CASTSGGRGYTF.

The rearrangement uses TRBV7-2 and TRBJ1-2; 9 bases are a match to TRBD1. The CDR3 length is 16 residues. Germline V gene sequence: CDR1 SGHTA, CDR2 FQGNSA. J gave up 7 bases and V 3 bases, and 12 bases lay outside the gene matches. The CDR3 bases are TGTGCCAGCAGCTTCGGGACAGGGCTCGCAAGGGGTGGCTACACCTTC. It codes for CASSFGTGLARGGYTF.

This chain uses TRBV15 with TRBJ2-7; D may be TRBD1 (6 bases). Trimming took off 0 bases at V and 7 bases at J, with 10 bases between the two ends. CDR3 size: 13 residues. CDR1 LNHNV and CDR2 YYDKDF come from the germline V gene (reference sequence). The CDR3 nucleotides are TGTGCCACCAGCAGAGACGAAAGGGGGGAGCAGTACTTC. It yields the protein CATSRDERGEQYF. Based on the CDR3 plus reference TRBV15 and TRBJ2-7, the full variable domain is DAMVIQNPRYQVTQFGKPVTLSCSQTLNHNVMYWYQQKSSQAPKLLFHYYDKDFNNEADTPDNFQSRRPNTSFCFLDIRSPGLGDTAMYLCATSRDERGEQYFGPGTRLTVT.

The genes are TRBV6-5 and TRBJ1-5, with D perhaps matching TRBD1 (6 bases). Germline V gene sequence: CDR1 MNHEY, CDR2 SVGAGI. The germline V and J ends were trimmed by 6 bases and 4 bases, with 10 bases remaining between them. The CDR3 consists of 13 residues. The CDR3 DNA is TGTGCCAGCAGCTATGACAGGAATCAGCCCCAGCATTTT. Translated, it gives CASSYDRNQPQHF.

V is TRBV6-5 and J is TRBJ1-1; D not certain. V shed 6 bases and J shed 1 base, with 12 bases lying between them. This CDR3 has 14 residues. Germline CDR1 and CDR2: MNHEY and SVGAGI. The CDR3 bases are TGTGCCAGCAGCTTAACGGGTACGAACACTGAAGCTTTCTTT. Encoded protein: CASSLTGTNTEAFF.

The chain recombines TRBV28 with TRBJ2-2; TRBD1 matches at 8 bases. Germline CDR1 reads MDHEN; CDR2 reads SYDVKM. This CDR3 spans 16 amino acids. V lost 5 bases to trimming and J lost 5 bases; unmatched junction nucleotides: 10. In nucleotides, the CDR3 is TGTGCCAGCAGTCAACACCAGGGGGCGGGTACCGGGGAGCTGTTTTTT. Its protein is CASSQHQGAGTGELFF.

V gene TRBV29-1 combines with J gene TRBJ2-1; 8 bases line up with TRBD1. V lost 6 bases to trimming and J lost 12 bases; unmatched junction nucleotides: 13. There are 13 residues in the CDR3. Germline loops: CDR1 SQVTM, CDR2 ANQGSEA. CDR3 region: CSVGLQGARRQFF. In DNA form, the CDR3 reads TGCAGCGTGGGTCTTCAGGGGGCGCGCAGGCAGTTCTTC.

V is TRBV5-1 and J is TRBJ1-5; maybe TRBD1 (6 bases). V was clipped by 3 bases and J by 4 bases, with 20 bases between them. This CDR3 region has 17 residues. Germline CDR1 SGHRS, CDR2 YFSETQ. CDR3 sequence: CASSSGPVQGINQPQHF. CDR3 bases: TGCGCCAGCAGCTCGGGGCCGGTGCAGGGGATTAATCAGCCCCAGCATTTT.